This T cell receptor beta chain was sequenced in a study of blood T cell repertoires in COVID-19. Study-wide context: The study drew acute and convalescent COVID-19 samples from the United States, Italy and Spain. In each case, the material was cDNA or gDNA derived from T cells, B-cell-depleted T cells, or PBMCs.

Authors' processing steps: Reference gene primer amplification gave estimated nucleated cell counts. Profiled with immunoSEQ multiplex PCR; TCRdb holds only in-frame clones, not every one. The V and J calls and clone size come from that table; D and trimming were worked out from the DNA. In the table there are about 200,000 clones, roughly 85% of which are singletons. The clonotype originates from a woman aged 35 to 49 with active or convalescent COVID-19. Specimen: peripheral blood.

The CDR3 DNA follows: TGCAGTGCTAGAGCTGGGCGGGGCCAGTACTTC. It codes for CSARAGRGQYF. The chain recombines TRBV20-1 with TRBJ2-5; D possibly corresponds to TRBD2 (6 bases). V was shortened by 1 base and J by 10 bases, with 10 bases between the two germline ends. The CDR3 consists of 11 residues. Germline loops: CDR1 DFQATT, CDR2 SNEGSKA (reference sequence).